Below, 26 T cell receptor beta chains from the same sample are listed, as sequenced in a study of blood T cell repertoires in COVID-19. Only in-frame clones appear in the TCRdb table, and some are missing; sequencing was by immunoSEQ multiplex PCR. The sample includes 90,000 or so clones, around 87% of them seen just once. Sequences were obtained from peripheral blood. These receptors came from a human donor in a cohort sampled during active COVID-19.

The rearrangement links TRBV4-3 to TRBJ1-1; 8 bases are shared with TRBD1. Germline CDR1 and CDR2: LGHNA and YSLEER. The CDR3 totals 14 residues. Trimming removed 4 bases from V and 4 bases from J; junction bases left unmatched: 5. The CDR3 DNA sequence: TGCGCCAGCAGCCTTAGGACAGGGAGCACTGAAGCTTTCTTT. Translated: CASSLRTGSTEAFF.

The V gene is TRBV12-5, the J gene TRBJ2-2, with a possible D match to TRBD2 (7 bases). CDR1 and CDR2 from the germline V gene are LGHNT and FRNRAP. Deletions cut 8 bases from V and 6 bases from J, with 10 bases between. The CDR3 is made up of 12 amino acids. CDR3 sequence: CASSRGPGELFF. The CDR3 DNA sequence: TGTGCTAGTTCGCGGGGGCCCGGGGAGCTGTTTTTT.

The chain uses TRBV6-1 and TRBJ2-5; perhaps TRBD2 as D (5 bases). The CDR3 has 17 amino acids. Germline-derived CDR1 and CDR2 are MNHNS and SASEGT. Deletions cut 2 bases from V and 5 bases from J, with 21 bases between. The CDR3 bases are TGTGCCAGCAGTGAACGAGGGCAGTACGGGGTCCGGGAGACCCAGTACTTC. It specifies CASSERGQYGVRETQYF.

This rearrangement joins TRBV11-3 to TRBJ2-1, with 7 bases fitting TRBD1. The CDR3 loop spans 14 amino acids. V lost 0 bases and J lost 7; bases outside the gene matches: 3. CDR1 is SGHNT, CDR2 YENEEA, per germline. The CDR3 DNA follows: TGTGCCAGCAGCTTAGATACACAGGGGAATGAGCAGTTCTTC. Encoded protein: CASSLDTQGNEQFF.

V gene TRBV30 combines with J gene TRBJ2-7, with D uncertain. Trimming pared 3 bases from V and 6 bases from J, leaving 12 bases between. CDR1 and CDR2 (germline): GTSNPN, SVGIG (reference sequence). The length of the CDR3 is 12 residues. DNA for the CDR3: TGTGCCTGGAGCAACCCAGGCTTCGAGCAGTACTTC. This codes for CAWSNPGFEQYF.

CDR3 in amino acids: CASSLQNNPGDQETQYF. CDR3 nucleotide sequence: TGTGCCAGCAGCCTTCAGAACAACCCGGGGGACCAAGAGACCCAGTACTTC. The rearrangement links TRBV5-6 to TRBJ2-5, with D possibly TRBD2 on 6 matching bases. The CDR3 has 17 residues. The V end was cut by 4 bases, the J end by 0 bases, with 19 bases between. Per the germline V gene, CDR1 is SGHDT and CDR2 is YYEEEE.

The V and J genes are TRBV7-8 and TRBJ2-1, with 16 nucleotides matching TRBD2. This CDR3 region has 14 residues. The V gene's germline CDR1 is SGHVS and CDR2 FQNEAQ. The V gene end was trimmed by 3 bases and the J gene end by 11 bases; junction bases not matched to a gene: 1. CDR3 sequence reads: CASSLGLAGGQQFF. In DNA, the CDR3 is TGTGCCAGCAGCTTGGGACTAGCGGGGGGGCAGCAGTTCTTC.

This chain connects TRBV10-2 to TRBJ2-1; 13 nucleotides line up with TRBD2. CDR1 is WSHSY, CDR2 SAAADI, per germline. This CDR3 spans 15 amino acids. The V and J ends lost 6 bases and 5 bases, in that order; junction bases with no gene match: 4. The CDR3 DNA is TGCGCCAGCAGACCCGGGACTAGCGGGAACAATGAGCAGTTCTTC. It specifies CASRPGTSGNNEQFF.

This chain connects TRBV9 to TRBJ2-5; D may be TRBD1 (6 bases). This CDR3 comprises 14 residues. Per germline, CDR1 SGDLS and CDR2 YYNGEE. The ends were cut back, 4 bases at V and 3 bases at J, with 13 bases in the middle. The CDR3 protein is CASSPYGQKETQYF. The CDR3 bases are TGTGCCAGCAGCCCCTATGGACAGAAAGAGACCCAGTACTTC.

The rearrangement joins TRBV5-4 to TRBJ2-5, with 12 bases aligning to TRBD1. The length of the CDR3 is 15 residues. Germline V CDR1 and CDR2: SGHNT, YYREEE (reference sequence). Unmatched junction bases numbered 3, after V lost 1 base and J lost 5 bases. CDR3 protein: CASSLTGQGAETQYF. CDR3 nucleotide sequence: TGTGCCAGCAGCTTGACGGGACAGGGGGCGGAGACCCAGTACTTC.

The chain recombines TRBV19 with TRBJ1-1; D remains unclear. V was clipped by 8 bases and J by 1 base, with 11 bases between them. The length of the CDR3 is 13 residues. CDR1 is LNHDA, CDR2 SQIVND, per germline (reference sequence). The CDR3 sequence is CASRSSRNTEAFF. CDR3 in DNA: TGTGCCAGTCGTTCCAGTCGGAACACTGAAGCTTTCTTT.

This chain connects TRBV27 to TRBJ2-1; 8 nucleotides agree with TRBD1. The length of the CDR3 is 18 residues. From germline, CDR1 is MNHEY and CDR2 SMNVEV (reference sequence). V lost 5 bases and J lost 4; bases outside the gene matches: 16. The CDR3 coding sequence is TGTGCCAGCAGTGCCGTCTCCGGGACAGGCATGATTTACAATGAGCAGTTCTTC. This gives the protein CASSAVSGTGMIYNEQFF.

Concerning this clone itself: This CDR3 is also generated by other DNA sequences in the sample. CDR3 DNA: TGTGCCAGCTCATCGGGACAGAAAAACATTCAGTACTTC. This encodes CASSSGQKNIQYF. V is TRBV18 and J is TRBJ2-4, with 7 bases lining up with TRBD1. V dropped 5 bases and J dropped 4; count of bases not matched to a gene: 2. Looked up from germline, CDR1 is KGHSH and CDR2 is LQKENI. This CDR3 is built from 13 residues.

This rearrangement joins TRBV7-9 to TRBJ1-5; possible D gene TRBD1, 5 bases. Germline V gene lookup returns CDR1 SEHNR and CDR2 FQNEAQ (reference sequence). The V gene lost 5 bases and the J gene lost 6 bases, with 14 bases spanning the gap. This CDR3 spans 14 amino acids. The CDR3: CASSKEGSSQPQHF. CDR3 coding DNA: TGTGCCAGCAGCAAGGAGGGGAGTTCTCAGCCCCAGCATTTT.

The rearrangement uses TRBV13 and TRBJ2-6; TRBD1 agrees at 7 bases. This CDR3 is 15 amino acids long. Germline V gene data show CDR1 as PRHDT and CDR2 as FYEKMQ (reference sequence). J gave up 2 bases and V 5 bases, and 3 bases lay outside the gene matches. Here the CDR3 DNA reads TGTGCCAGCAGCGCAGACAGGGCTGGGGCCAACGTCCTGACTTTC. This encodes CASSADRAGANVLTF.

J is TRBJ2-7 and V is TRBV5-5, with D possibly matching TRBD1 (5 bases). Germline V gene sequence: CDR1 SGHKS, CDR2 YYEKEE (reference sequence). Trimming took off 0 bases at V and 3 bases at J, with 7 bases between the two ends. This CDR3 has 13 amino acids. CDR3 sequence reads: CASSLAGNYEQYF. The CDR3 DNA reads TGTGCCAGCAGCTTGGCAGGGAACTACGAGCAGTACTTC.

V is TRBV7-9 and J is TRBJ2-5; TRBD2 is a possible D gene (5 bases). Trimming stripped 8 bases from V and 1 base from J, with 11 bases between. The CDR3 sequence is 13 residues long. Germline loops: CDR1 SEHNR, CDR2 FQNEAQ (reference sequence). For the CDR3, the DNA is TGTGCCAGCGGTACTAGATCCCAAGAGACCCAGTACTTC. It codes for CASGTRSQETQYF.

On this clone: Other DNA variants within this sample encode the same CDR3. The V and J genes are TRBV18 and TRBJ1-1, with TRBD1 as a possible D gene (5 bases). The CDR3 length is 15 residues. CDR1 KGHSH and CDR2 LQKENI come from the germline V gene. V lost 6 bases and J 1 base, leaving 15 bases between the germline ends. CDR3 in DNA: TGTGCCAGCTCCCCCGGTCGGGGGAGGAACACTGAAGCTTTCTTT. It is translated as CASSPGRGRNTEAFF.

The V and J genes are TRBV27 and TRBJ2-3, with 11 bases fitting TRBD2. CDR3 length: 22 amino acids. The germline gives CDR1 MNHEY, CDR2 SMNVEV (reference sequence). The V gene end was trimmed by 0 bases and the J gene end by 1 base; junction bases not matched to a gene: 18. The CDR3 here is CASSLSISPLRLAGGRTDTQYF. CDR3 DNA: TGTGCCAGCAGTTTATCGATATCCCCCCTCAGGCTAGCGGGGGGCCGCACAGATACGCAGTATTTT.

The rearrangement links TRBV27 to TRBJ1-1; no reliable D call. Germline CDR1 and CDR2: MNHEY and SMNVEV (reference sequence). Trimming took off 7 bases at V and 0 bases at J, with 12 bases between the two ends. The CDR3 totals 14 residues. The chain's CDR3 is CASKPRLMNTEAFF. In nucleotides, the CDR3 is TGTGCCAGCAAACCCAGACTGATGAACACTGAAGCTTTCTTT.

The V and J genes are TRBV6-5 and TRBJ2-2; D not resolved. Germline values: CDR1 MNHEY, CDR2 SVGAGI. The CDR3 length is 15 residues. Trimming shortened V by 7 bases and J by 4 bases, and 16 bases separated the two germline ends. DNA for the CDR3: TGTGCCAGCAATCCGATAGCTACCCCCACCGGGGAGCTGTTTTTT. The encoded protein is CASNPIATPTGELFF.

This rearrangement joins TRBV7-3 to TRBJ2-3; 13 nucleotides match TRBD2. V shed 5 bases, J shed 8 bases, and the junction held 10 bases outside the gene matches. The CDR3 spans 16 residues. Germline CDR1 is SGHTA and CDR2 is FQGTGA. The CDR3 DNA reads TGTGCCAGCAGCCCACTACTAGCGGGGGGGCTCGGTACGCAGTATTTT. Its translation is CASSPLLAGGLGTQYF.

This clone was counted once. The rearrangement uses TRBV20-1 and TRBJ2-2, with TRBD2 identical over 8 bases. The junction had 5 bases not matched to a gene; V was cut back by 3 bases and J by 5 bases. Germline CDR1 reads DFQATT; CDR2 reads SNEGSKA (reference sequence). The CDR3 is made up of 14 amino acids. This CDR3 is CSASLSGTTGELFF. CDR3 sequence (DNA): TGCAGTGCTAGTCTTAGCGGGACGACCGGGGAGCTGTTTTTT.

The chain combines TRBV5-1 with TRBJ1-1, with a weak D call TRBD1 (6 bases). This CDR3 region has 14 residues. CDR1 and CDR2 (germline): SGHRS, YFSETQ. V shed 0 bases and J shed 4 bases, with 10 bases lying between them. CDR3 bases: TGCGCCAGCAGCTTGGAAGGGGGTAGCACTGAAGCTTTCTTT. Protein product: CASSLEGGSTEAFF.

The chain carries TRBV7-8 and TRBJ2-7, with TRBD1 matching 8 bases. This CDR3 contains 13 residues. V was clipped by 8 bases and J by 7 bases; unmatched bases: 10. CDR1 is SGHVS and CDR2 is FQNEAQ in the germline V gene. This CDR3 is CASSGQGAEEQYF. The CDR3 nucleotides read TGTGCCAGCTCCGGACAGGGCGCGGAGGAGCAGTACTTC.

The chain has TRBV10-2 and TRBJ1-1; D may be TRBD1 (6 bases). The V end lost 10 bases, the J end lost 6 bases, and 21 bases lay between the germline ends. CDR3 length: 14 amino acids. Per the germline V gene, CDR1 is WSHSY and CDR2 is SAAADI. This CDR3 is CATTGGGLGAEAFF. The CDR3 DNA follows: TGCGCCACCACGGGGGGGGGCCTTGGCGCTGAAGCTTTCTTT.